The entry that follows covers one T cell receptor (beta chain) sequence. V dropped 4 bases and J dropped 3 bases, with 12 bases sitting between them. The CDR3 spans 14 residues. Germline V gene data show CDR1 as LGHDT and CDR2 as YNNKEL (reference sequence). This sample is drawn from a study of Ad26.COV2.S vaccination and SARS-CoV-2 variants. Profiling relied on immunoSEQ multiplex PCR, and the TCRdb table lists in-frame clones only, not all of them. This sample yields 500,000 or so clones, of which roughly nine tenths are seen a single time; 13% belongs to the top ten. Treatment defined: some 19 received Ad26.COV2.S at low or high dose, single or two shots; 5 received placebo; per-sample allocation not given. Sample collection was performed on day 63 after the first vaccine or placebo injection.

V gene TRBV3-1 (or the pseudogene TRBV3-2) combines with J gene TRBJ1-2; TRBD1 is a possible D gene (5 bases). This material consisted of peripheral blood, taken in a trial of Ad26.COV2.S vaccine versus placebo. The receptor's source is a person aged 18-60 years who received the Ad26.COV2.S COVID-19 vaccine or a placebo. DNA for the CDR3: TGTGCCAGCAGCCGGAGGGGAGAGGACTATGGCTACACCTTC. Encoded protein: CASSRRGEDYGYTF.